Presented here are 13 T cell receptor beta chains from one specimen sequenced in a study of CD8+ T cells in alopecia areata. Treatment given: oral pan-JAK inhibitor, 5-10 mg twice daily. cDNA reverse transcribed from extracted RNA served as the sequencing template. Clones were sequenced by immunoSEQ multiplex PCR, and TCRdb holds only the in-frame ones, with some missing. The sample lists some 180,000 clones, roughly 50% occurring once. The source was CD8+ T cells sorted from blood, collected at week 24, from a patient treated with tofacitinib. The receptor source for this set is a human donor with alopecia areata.

V gene TRBV9 combines with J gene TRBJ1-2; TRBD1 matches 12 bases. Germline CDR1 is SGDLS and CDR2 is YYNGEE. The CDR3 length is 17 residues. With 3 bases clipped from V and 4 bases from J, the junction kept 10 bases outside the gene matches. The CDR3 region is CASSAGQGARDGYGYTF. CDR3 sequence (DNA): TGTGCCAGCAGCGCGGGACAGGGGGCGAGGGACGGCTATGGCTACACCTTC. The complete variable domain, with remaining parts taken from reference TRBV9 and TRBJ1-2, reads DSGVTQTPKHLITATGQRVTLRCSPRSGDLSVYWYQQSLDQGLQFLIQYYNGEERAKGNILERFSAQQFPDLHSELNLSSLELGDSALYFCASSAGQGARDGYGYTFGSGTRLTVV.

J is TRBJ2-1 and V is TRBV12-5; the D gene is possibly TRBD2 (6 bases). With 4 bases removed from V and 8 bases from J, the gap between germline ends came to 15 bases. Germline assignment: CDR1 LGHNT and CDR2 FRNRAP. This CDR3 has 14 amino acids. CDR3 sequence: CASGSGLSFDEQFF. CDR3 coding DNA: TGTGCTAGTGGTTCCGGACTATCCTTTGATGAGCAGTTCTTC.

This clone was seen only a few times. This rearrangement joins TRBV4-3 to TRBJ1-2, with 7 bases fitting TRBD1. CDR3 length: 14 amino acids. J was trimmed by 8 bases and V by 1 base; bases with no gene match: 7. The germline V gene encodes CDR1 LGHNA and CDR2 YSLEER. The CDR3: CASSQVEGALGYTF. The CDR3, as DNA: TGCGCCAGCAGCCAAGTAGAGGGGGCCCTGGGCTACACCTTC.

The rearrangement links TRBV13 to TRBJ1-5; 8 bases fit TRBD1. CDR3 length: 13 amino acids. V lost 4 bases to trimming and J lost 6 bases; unmatched junction nucleotides: 2. CDR1 is PRHDT, CDR2 FYEKMQ, per germline (reference sequence). CDR3 sequence (DNA): TGTGCCAGCAGCTCAGGGGGCCTTCAGCCCCAGCATTTT. Encoded protein: CASSSGGLQPQHF.

The chain is built from TRBV7-2 and TRBJ2-7; the D gene could be TRBD1 or TRBD2 (5 bases each). This CDR3 contains 13 residues. Germline lookup yields CDR1 SGHTA and CDR2 FQGNSA. V was trimmed by 4 bases and J by 2 bases, leaving 9 bases between them. As DNA, the CDR3 is TGTGCCAGCAGCTGGGACGGGACCTACGAGCAGTACTTC. Encoded protein: CASSWDGTYEQYF.

This clone has just a few counts. This sequence joins TRBV6-5 and TRBJ2-7; maybe TRBD2 (6 bases). Between the trimmed V and J ends, which lost 9 bases and 0 bases, there was a span of 9 bases. CDR3 size: 12 residues. In germline, CDR1 is MNHEY, CDR2 SVGAGI. The CDR3 protein is CASGGSSYEQYF. The CDR3 coding sequence is TGTGCCAGTGGGGGGTCCTCCTACGAGCAGTACTTC.

This clone was seen only a few times. The gene calls are TRBV7-6 and TRBJ2-2; D gene ambiguous. The ends were cut back, 1 base at V and 3 bases at J, with 12 bases in the middle. The germline V gene has CDR1 SGHVS and CDR2 FNYEAQ. The CDR3 length is 16 residues. The CDR3 sequence: CASSLGVGRDTGELFF. The CDR3 DNA reads as TGTGCCAGCAGCTTAGGAGTTGGCAGAGACACCGGGGAGCTGTTTTTT.

The rearrangement joins TRBV6-5 to TRBJ2-3; 8 bases map to TRBD2. Trimming removed 4 bases from V and 0 bases from J; junction bases left unmatched: 3. In germline, CDR1 is MNHEY, CDR2 SVGAGI. The CDR3 has 15 amino acids. CDR3 in amino acids: CASSSGGTSTDTQYF. The CDR3 DNA follows: TGTGCCAGCAGTTCGGGGGGGACGAGCACAGATACGCAGTATTTT.

This clone was observed a single time. The rearrangement links TRBV30 to TRBJ2-1; D is unresolved. Germline loops: CDR1 GTSNPN, CDR2 SVGIG (reference sequence). The V and J ends lost 1 base and 7 bases respectively, with 5 bases between them. The CDR3 sequence is 11 residues long. The CDR3 loop is CAWSDLNEQFF. CDR3 nucleotide sequence: TGTGCCTGGAGTGACTTGAATGAGCAGTTCTTC.

This chain joins TRBV6-1 and TRBJ2-3, with D perhaps TRBD1 (6 bases). Per the germline V gene, CDR1 is MNHNS and CDR2 is SASEGT. This CDR3 contains 14 residues. Trimming cost V 3 bases and J 6 bases, with 13 bases left between them. The CDR3 nucleotides are TGTGCCAGCAGTGACAACAGGGAACGGGATACGCAGTATTTT. Translated: CASSDNRERDTQYF.

The rearrangement links TRBV7-2 to TRBJ2-3; a weak D match, TRBD2 (6 bases). Trimming pared 5 bases from V and 2 bases from J, leaving 14 bases between. CDR1 SGHTA and CDR2 FQGNSA come from the germline V gene. This CDR3 has 15 residues. CDR3 sequence: CASSPGDFTTDTQYF. CDR3 coding DNA: TGTGCCAGCAGCCCCGGGGACTTTACCACAGATACGCAGTATTTT.

This chain links TRBV2 with TRBJ2-1, with D tentatively TRBD2 (6 bases). The V gene lost 7 bases and the J gene lost 1 base, with 11 bases spanning the gap. This CDR3 is 14 amino acids long. Germline CDR1 and CDR2: SNHLY and FYNNEI. CDR3 nucleotides: TGTGCCAGCACTGGGGGGACTTCCTACAATGAGCAGTTCTTC. It is translated as CASTGGTSYNEQFF.

This clone showed up just a few times. The chain employs TRBV7-3 and TRBJ1-1, with D unresolved. This CDR3 has 15 residues. V dropped 2 bases and J dropped 0 bases, with 10 bases sitting between them. Looked up from germline, CDR1 is SGHTA and CDR2 is FQGTGA. The CDR3 region is CASSLVQTLNTEAFF. CDR3 DNA sequence: TGTGCCAGCAGCTTAGTACAGACTTTGAACACTGAAGCTTTCTTT.